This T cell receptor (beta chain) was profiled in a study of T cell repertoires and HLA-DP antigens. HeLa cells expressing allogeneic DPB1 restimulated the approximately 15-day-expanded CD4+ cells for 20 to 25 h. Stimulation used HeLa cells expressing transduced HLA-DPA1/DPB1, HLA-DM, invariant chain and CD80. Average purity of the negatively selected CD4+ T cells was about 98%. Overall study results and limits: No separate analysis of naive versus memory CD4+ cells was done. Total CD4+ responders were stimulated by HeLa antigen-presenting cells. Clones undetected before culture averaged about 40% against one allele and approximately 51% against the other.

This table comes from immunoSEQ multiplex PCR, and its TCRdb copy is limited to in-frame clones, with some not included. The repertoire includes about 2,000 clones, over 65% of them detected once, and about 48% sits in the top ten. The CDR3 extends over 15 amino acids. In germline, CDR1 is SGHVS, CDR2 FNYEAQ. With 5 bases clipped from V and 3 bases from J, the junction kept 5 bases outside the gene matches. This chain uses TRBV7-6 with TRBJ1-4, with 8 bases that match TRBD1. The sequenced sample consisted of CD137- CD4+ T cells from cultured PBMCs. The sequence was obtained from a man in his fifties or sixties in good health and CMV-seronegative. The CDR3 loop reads CASSADRGPNEKLFF. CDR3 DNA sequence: TGTGCCAGCAGCGCCGACAGGGGACCTAATGAAAAACTGTTTTTT.